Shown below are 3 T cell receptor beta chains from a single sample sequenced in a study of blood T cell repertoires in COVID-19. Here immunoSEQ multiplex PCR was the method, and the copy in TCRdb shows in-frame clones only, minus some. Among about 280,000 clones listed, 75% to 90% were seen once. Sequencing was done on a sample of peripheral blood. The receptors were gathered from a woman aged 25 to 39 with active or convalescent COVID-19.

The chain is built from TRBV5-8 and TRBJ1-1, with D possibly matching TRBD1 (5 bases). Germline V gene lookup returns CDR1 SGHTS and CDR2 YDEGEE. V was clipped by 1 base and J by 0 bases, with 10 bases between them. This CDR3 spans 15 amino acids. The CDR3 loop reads CASSLRQRLNTEAFF. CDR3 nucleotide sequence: TGTGCCAGCAGCTTGAGACAGCGTTTGAACACTGAAGCTTTCTTT.

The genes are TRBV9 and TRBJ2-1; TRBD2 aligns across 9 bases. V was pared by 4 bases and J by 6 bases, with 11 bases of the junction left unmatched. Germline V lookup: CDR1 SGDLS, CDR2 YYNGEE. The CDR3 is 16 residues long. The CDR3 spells CASSLPRGGGVNEQFF. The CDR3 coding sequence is TGTGCCAGCAGCCTCCCTAGGGGCGGGGGGGTCAATGAGCAGTTCTTC.

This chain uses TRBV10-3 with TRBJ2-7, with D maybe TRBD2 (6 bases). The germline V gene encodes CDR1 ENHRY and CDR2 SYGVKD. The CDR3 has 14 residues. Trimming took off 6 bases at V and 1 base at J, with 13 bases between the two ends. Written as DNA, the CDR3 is TGTGCCATCAGACCCTCAAGCGGGTCCTACGAGCAGTACTTC. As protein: CAIRPSSGSYEQYF.